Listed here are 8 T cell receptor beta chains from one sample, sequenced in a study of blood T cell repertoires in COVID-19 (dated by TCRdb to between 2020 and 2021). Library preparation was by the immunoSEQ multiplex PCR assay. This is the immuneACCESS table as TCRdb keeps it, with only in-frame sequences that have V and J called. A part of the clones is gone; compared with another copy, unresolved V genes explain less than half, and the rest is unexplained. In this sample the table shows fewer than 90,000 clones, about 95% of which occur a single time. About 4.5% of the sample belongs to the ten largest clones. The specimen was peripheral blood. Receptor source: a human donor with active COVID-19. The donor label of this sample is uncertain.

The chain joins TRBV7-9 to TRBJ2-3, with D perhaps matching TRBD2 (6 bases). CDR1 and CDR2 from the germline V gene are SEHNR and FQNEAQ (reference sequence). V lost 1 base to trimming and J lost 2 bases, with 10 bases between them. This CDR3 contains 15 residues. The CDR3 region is CASSLVSGLTDTQYF. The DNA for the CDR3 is TGTGCCAGCAGCTTAGTCTCGGGACTCACAGATACGCAGTATTTT. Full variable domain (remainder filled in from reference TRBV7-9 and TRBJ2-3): DTGVSQNPRHKITKRGQNVTFRCDPISEHNRLYWYRQTLGQGPEFLTYFQNEAQLEKSRLLSDRFSAERPKGSFSTLEIQRTEQGDSAMYLCASSLVSGLTDTQYFGPGTRLTVL.

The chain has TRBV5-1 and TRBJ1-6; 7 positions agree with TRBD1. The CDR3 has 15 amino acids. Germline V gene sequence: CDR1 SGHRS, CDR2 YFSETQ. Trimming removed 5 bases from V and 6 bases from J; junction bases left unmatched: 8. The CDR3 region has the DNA TGCGCCAGCAGGCCGGGGACAGTCTCTAATTCACCCCTCCACTTT. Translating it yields CASRPGTVSNSPLHF. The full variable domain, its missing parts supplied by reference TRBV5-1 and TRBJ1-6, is KAGVTQTPRYLIKTRGQQVTLSCSPISGHRSVSWYQQTPGQGLQFLFEYFSETQRNKGNFPGRFSGRQFSNSRSEMNVSTLELGDSALYLCASRPGTVSNSPLHFGNGTRLTVT.

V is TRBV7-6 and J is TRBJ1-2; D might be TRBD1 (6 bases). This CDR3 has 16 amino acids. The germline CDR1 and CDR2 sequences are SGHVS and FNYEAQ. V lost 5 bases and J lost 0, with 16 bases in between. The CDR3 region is CASSPQRTVSNYGYTF. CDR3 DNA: TGTGCCAGCAGCCCACAAAGGACAGTATCTAACTATGGCTACACCTTC.

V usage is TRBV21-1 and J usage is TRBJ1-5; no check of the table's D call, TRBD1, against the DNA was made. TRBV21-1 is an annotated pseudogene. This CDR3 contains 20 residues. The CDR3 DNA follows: TGTGCCAGCAGCATCGGAAAAAACAGGATTAGATACTATAGCAATCAGCCCCAGCATTTT. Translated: CASSIGKNRIRYYSNQPQHF.

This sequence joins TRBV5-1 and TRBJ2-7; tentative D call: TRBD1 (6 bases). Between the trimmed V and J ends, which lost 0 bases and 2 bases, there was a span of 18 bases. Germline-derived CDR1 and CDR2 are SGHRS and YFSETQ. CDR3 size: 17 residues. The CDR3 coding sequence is TGCGCCAGCAGCTTGGCCGCCGGGACATTGAGACCCTACGAGCAGTACTTC. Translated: CASSLAAGTLRPYEQYF.

CDR3 amino acids: CASRRTTGALTGELFF. The DNA for the CDR3 is TGTGCCAGCAGGAGGACGACAGGGGCTCTCACCGGGGAGCTGTTTTTT. The gene calls are TRBV14 and TRBJ2-2; 8 nucleotides line up with TRBD1. This CDR3 has 16 amino acids. Germline V CDR1 and CDR2: SGHDN, FVKESK. The junction had 10 bases not matched to a gene; V was cut back by 6 bases and J by 4 bases.

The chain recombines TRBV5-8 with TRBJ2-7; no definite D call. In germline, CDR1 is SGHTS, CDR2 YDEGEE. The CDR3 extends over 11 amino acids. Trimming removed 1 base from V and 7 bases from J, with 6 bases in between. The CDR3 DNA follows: TGTGCCAGCAGCTTGCCCGTAGAGCAGTACTTC. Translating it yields CASSLPVEQYF.

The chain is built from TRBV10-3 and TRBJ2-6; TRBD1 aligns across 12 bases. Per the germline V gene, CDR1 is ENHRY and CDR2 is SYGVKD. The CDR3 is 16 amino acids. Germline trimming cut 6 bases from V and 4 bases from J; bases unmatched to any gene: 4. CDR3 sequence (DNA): TGTGCCATCAGGGGACAGGGGGCGCGGGGGGCCAACGTCCTGACTTTC. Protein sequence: CAIRGQGARGANVLTF.